The present T cell receptor (beta chain) was sequenced within a study of T-cell memory formation after mild COVID-19. Across the whole study: There were largely donor-specific TCR clusters.

The J segment lost 3 bases and the V segment lost 3 bases, leaving 6 bases of the junction unmatched. Germline lookup yields CDR1 SEHNR and CDR2 FQNEAQ (reference sequence). CDR3 length: 16 residues. TCRdb analysed the 5' RACE reads with MiXCR anew, one entry per CDR3 protein. The table lists some 150,000 distinct CDR3 sequences, about a fifth of them singletons. The sequenced material came from PBMCs or a T cell subset sorted from them (not recorded which). The chain couples TRBV7-9 to TRBJ2-2; 8 bases fit TRBD2. This clonotype was sampled from an adult woman who had mild COVID-19 (a few samples of this study predate the infection). Cell type and time point are not known. The CDR3 is CASSFGGTRDTGELFF. In DNA, the CDR3 is TGTGCCAGCAGCTTCGGAGGGACTAGGGACACCGGGGAGCTGTTTTTT.